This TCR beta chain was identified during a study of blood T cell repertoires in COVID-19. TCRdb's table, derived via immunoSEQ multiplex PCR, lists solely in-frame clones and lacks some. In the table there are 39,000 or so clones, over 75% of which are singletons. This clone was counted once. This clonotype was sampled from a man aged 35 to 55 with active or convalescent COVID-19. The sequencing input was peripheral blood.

DNA of the CDR3: TGTGCCAGCATGGAGACAGATACAGATACGCAGTATTTT. Protein product: CASMETDTDTQYF. The chain uses TRBV7-9 and TRBJ2-3; possible D gene TRBD1, 5 bases. This CDR3 contains 13 residues. Trimming removed 7 bases at V and 3 bases at J, with 11 bases between. The germline gives CDR1 SEHNR, CDR2 FQNEAQ (reference sequence). Supplemented by reference TRBV7-9 and TRBJ2-3, the full variable domain reads DTGVSQNPRHKITKRGQNVTFRCDPISEHNRLYWYRQTLGQGPEFLTYFQNEAQLEKSRLLSDRFSAERPKGSFSTLEIQRTEQGDSAMYLCASMETDTDTQYFGPGTRLTVL.